The rows below give T cell receptor beta chains drawn from one sample of a study of yellow fever vaccine responses in identical twins. Each CDR3 protein gets one entry after TCRdb re-called the RT-PCR reads with MiXCR. Of around 4,400 distinct CDR3 sequences in the sample, approximately 85% are singletons; the top ten hold 2.1%. Sequences were derived from T cells from blood (PBMCs), unsorted or a sorted subset (not recorded which), sampled before or after yellow fever vaccination (not recorded which). Every receptor here comes from a woman younger than 30 who received the yellow fever vaccine. The CDR3 runs from the conserved cysteine through the conserved F or W. A D gene is named only where the DNA matches it firmly. Size is stated for part of the rows, as once, few or many counts, or as a class when the clone is expanded.

CDR3nt	CDR3aa	v_gene	abundance	j_gene	d_gene
TGTGCCAGCTCACAGACAGGGAAGGGCTACGAGCAGTACTTC	CASSQTGKGYEQYF	TRBV18	-	TRBJ2-7	TRBD1
TGTGCCAGCAGCTTAGATATTAATTCACCCCTCCACTTT	CASSLDINSPLHF	TRBV11-2	-	TRBJ1-6	-
TGCGCCAGCAGCACAAAGGACGGGGGGCTAAACACCGGGGAGCTGTTTTTT	CASSTKDGGLNTGELFF	TRBV5-1	few	TRBJ2-2	-
TGTGCCAGCAGTCCCCAGGCTGGCGGGGGGGCTAGGAATGAGCAGTTCTTC	CASSPQAGGGARNEQFF	TRBV12-3/TRBV12-4	-	TRBJ2-1	TRBD2
TGCAGCGTTGAATCGGAAGATACGCAGTATTTT	CSVESEDTQYF	TRBV29-1	-	TRBJ2-3	-
TGTGCCAGCTCCCGGGGTACTAGCACAGATACGCAGTATTTT	CASSRGTSTDTQYF	TRBV18	few	TRBJ2-3	-
TGTGCCAGCAGCATGGGACAGGCGACGCGCGGGGAGCTGTTTTTT	CASSMGQATRGELFF	TRBV11-2	-	TRBJ2-2	TRBD1
TGTGCCAGCAGCGTATTGGGGGGGGCTGGGGATGAGACCCAGTACTTC	CASSVLGGAGDETQYF	TRBV9	-	TRBJ2-5	-
TGTGCCATCAGTGAAGGGGGAATCACTGAAGCTTTCTTT	CAISEGGITEAFF	TRBV10-3	-	TRBJ1-1	-
TGTGCCAATCCCACAGGGTACAACCAGCCCCAGCATTTT	CANPTGYNQPQHF	TRBV21-1	-	TRBJ1-5	-
TGCGCCAGCAGCTTGGGGGACAGCACAGATACGCAGTATTTT	CASSLGDSTDTQYF	TRBV5-1	-	TRBJ2-3	-